The 16 T cell receptor beta chains given below trace back to one sample, sequenced in a study of blood T cell repertoires in COVID-19. Clones were read by immunoSEQ multiplex PCR, and TCRdb kept only the in-frame ones, dropping some. Altogether approximately 36,000 clones are present, 70% to 90% being singletons, with the ten largest covering over 2%. The specimen was peripheral blood. Receptors originate from a human donor in a cohort sampled during active COVID-19.

The genes are TRBV7-9 and TRBJ2-7; TRBD1 matches 12 bases. Germline loops: CDR1 SEHNR, CDR2 FQNEAQ (reference sequence). The V segment lost 5 bases and the J segment 3 bases; nucleotides outside the gene matches: 5. The CDR3 loop spans 15 amino acids. The CDR3 here is CASSPGTGGFYEQYF. The CDR3 region has the DNA TGTGCCAGCAGCCCCGGGACAGGGGGCTTCTACGAGCAGTACTTC. The variable domain in full, completed from reference TRBV7-9 and TRBJ2-7, reads DTGVSQNPRHKITKRGQNVTFRCDPISEHNRLYWYRQTLGQGPEFLTYFQNEAQLEKSRLLSDRFSAERPKGSFSTLEIQRTEQGDSAMYLCASSPGTGGFYEQYFGPGTRLTVT.

The gene calls are TRBV29-1 and TRBJ2-7, with TRBD2 as a possible D gene (5 bases). Deletions cut 4 bases from V and 5 bases from J, with 18 bases between. CDR1 is SQVTM, CDR2 ANQGSEA, per germline. The CDR3 consists of 14 residues. CDR3 residues: CSVATASTADEQYF. CDR3 DNA: TGCAGCGTTGCCACGGCTAGCACAGCTGACGAGCAGTACTTC.

This chain links TRBV5-1 with TRBJ1-4, with a tentative D call TRBD1 (6 bases). The CDR3 spans 13 residues. The V gene's germline CDR1 is SGHRS and CDR2 YFSETQ. V was pared by 4 bases and J by 10 bases, with 14 bases between. CDR3: CASSEGEWGKLFF. CDR3 DNA: TGCGCCAGCAGCGAGGGGGAATGGGGAAAACTGTTTTTT.

This chain links TRBV6-5 with TRBJ2-7; TRBD1 matches 8 bases. The V gene end was trimmed by 7 bases and the J gene end by 3 bases; junction bases not matched to a gene: 8. Looked up from germline, CDR1 is MNHEY and CDR2 is SVGAGI. CDR3 length: 14 residues. CDR3 DNA: TGTGCCAGCAACCCAACAGGGGGAGGCTACGAGCAGTACTTC. Translated: CASNPTGGGYEQYF.

The chain couples TRBV2 to TRBJ1-3; 7 bases match TRBD1. V was pared by 7 bases and J by 0 bases, with 3 bases of the junction left unmatched. Germline loops: CDR1 SNHLY, CDR2 FYNNEI. This CDR3 spans 14 amino acids. DNA for the CDR3: TGTGCCAGCACCGGGGACAGCTCTGGAAACACCATATATTTT. Amino acid sequence: CASTGDSSGNTIYF.

This chain uses TRBV7-9 with TRBJ2-7; D ambiguous. There are 11 residues in the CDR3. In germline, CDR1 is SEHNR, CDR2 FQNEAQ (reference sequence). Trimming removed 4 bases from V and 4 bases from J, with 5 bases in between. The CDR3 sequence: CASSSTYEQYF. The CDR3 coding sequence is TGTGCCAGCAGCTCAACTTACGAGCAGTACTTC.

This clone was picked up one time. V is TRBV19 and J is TRBJ1-6; 7 positions agree with TRBD1. This CDR3 comprises 15 residues. CDR1 and CDR2 from the germline V gene are LNHDA and SQIVND (reference sequence). V lost 5 bases, J lost 9 bases, and 10 bases stayed unmatched. CDR3 region: CASSLLQGVSSPLHF. The CDR3 bases are TGTGCCAGTAGTCTTCTTCAGGGGGTTAGTTCACCCCTCCACTTT.

The V call is TRBV5-1, the J call TRBJ2-7, with TRBD2 matching over 7 bases. CDR3 length equals 15 residues. J lost 0 bases, V lost 4 bases, and 7 bases had no gene match. Germline CDR1 SGHRS, CDR2 YFSETQ. CDR3 sequence: CASSARAGSSYEQYF. Written as DNA, the CDR3 is TGCGCCAGCAGCGCAAGAGCGGGGAGCTCCTACGAGCAGTACTTC.

V and J are TRBV2 and TRBJ1-1, with a weak D call TRBD1 (6 bases). The V end lost 5 bases, the J end lost 6 bases, and 10 bases lay between the germline ends. Germline assignment: CDR1 SNHLY and CDR2 FYNNEI. The CDR3 is 12 residues long. The CDR3 DNA follows: TGTGCCAGCAGTATGACAGGACCTGAAGCTTTCTTT. It codes for CASSMTGPEAFF.

The rearrangement links TRBV10-3 to TRBJ2-1; 11 bases map to TRBD2. The ends lost 8 bases at V and 5 bases at J; junction bases unmatched: 5. The CDR3 extends over 14 amino acids. Looked up from germline, CDR1 is ENHRY and CDR2 is SYGVKD. The CDR3 loop is CAIRLAGGNNEQFF. The CDR3 nucleotides are TGTGCCATCCGCCTAGCGGGGGGCAACAATGAGCAGTTCTTC.

There are a few counts of this clone. The V and J genes are TRBV5-1 and TRBJ2-6; D is possibly TRBD2 (6 bases). The V and J ends lost 2 bases and 2 bases respectively, with 8 bases between them. CDR1 is SGHRS, CDR2 YFSETQ, per germline. The CDR3 has 15 amino acids. The DNA for the CDR3 is TGCGCCAGCAGCTTAGGAGGGGCTGGGGCCAACGTCCTGACTTTC. This translates into CASSLGGAGANVLTF.

The genes are TRBV5-6 and TRBJ2-3, with a tentative D call TRBD2 (6 bases). CDR3 length equals 15 residues. V shed 2 bases and J shed 2 bases, with 12 bases lying between them. Germline-derived CDR1 and CDR2 are SGHDT and YYEEEE. The CDR3 nucleotides read TGTGCCAGCAGCTTACGGGGGTACCTCACAGATACGCAGTATTTT. Amino acid sequence: CASSLRGYLTDTQYF.

The chain uses TRBV5-6 and TRBJ2-3; 7 nucleotides match TRBD1. The germline V gene encodes CDR1 SGHDT and CDR2 YYEEEE. J lost 3 bases, V lost 1 base, and 14 bases had no gene match. There are 18 residues in the CDR3. In DNA, the CDR3 is TGTGCCAGCAGCTTGTACGGACAGGCCGGGGTATATACAGATACGCAGTATTTT. This gives the protein CASSLYGQAGVYTDTQYF.

CDR3 DNA sequence: TGTGCCACCAGTGACCCGGGACAGCTGAACACTGAAGCTTTCTTT. Protein product: CATSDPGQLNTEAFF. The J gene is TRBJ1-1, the V gene TRBV24-1; 7 positions agree with TRBD1. The germline gives CDR1 KGHDR, CDR2 SFDVKD. V gave up 4 bases and J gave up 0 bases; unmatched junction bases: 4. This CDR3 region has 15 residues.

This clone was picked up one time. V is TRBV5-5 and J is TRBJ2-2; no clear D gene. Germline V gene data show CDR1 as SGHKS and CDR2 as YYEKEE (reference sequence). The CDR3 is made up of 14 amino acids. V was cut by 0 bases and J by 5 bases, with 8 bases left in between. CDR3 in amino acids: CASSLGVLTGELFF. In DNA form, the CDR3 reads TGTGCCAGCAGCTTGGGAGTTCTTACCGGGGAGCTGTTTTTT.

The chain is built from TRBV18 and TRBJ1-1; 7 bases map to TRBD1. CDR1 and CDR2 (germline): KGHSH, LQKENI. V gave up 4 bases and J gave up 2 bases; unmatched junction bases: 7. The CDR3 totals 15 residues. CDR3 nucleotides: TGTGCCAGCTCACTGACAGGGATTAAAAACACTGAAGCTTTCTTT. The encoded protein is CASSLTGIKNTEAFF.